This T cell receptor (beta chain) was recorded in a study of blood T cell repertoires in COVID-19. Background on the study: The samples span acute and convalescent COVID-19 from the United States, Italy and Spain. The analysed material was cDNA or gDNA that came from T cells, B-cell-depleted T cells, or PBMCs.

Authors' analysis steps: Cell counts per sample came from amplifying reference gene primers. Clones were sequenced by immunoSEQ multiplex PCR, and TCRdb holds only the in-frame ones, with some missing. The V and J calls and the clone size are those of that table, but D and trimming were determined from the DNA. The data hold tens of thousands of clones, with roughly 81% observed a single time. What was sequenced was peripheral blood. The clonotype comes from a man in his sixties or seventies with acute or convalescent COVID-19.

The CDR3 here is CASKVGIDYEQYF. The CDR3 bases are TGTGCCAGCAAGGTGGGCATAGACTACGAGCAGTACTTC. The chain is built from TRBV2 and TRBJ2-7, with D uncertain. V lost 7 bases to trimming and J lost 3 bases, with 13 bases between them. Germline CDR1 SNHLY, CDR2 FYNNEI. The CDR3 has 13 amino acids.